This is a list of T cell receptor beta chains from one sample in a study of cytomegalovirus exposure and HLA in healthy donors. Generated by immunoSEQ multiplex PCR, the TCRdb table keeps only in-frame clones and is missing some. The sample holds tens of thousands of clones, roughly 80% seen once. The sample comprised PBMCs. Receptors originate from a man between 40 and 49 years old in good health and CMV-seronegative. CDR3s include the opening cysteine and the closing phenylalanine or tryptophan. D genes are given only for firm matches. Some rows have no size entry. The others give once, few or many, or a class for an expanded clone.

j_call d_call cdr3_length v_call clone_size cdr3_nt cdr3_aa
TRBJ1-3 . 16 TRBV6-5 . TGTGCCAGCAGTTACTCGGCAGGGAGGGGTGGAAACACCATATATTTT CASSYSAGRGGNTIYF
TRBJ2-3 TRBD2 17 TRBV10-3 . TGTGCCATCAGTGAGACTAGCGGGAGGTCTTACACAGATACGCAGTATTTT CAISETSGRSYTDTQYF
TRBJ1-5 TRBD1 16 TRBV18 once TGTGCCAGCTCACCTGGACAGGTTGGAGGAGATCAGCCCCAGCATTTT CASSPGQVGGDQPQHF
TRBJ1-4 . 16 TRBV7-2 . TGTGCCAGCAGCCCAGGGGACCGAAGTCTTAATGAAAAACTGTTTTTT CASSPGDRSLNEKLFF
TRBJ2-5 TRBD1 15 TRBV5-6 . TGTGCCAGCAGCTTGCTTGGGACAGATCAAGAGACCCAGTACTTC CASSLLGTDQETQYF
TRBJ2-7 . 12 TRBV29-1 . TGCAGCGTTGCCCAGGGGAACTACGAGCAGTACTTC CSVAQGNYEQYF
TRBJ2-5 . 14 TRBV5-1 . TGCGCCAGCAGCTTAGGCAGGGAACAAGAGACCCAGTACTTC CASSLGREQETQYF
TRBJ1-4 . 15 TRBV27 . TGTGCCAGCAGTCCGCGACAGTCAGAAAATGAAAAACTGTTTTTT CASSPRQSENEKLFF
TRBJ1-1 TRBD1 13 TRBV29-1 . TGCAGCGCCAAACAGGGGGAGAACACTGAAGCTTTCTTT CSAKQGENTEAFF
TRBJ1-1 . 14 TRBV28 . TGTGCCAGCAGTTTCCTGGGGGCAAGCACTGAAGCTTTCTTT CASSFLGASTEAFF
TRBJ2-7 . 15 TRBV28 few TGTGCCAGCAGTTTATTCGGGGGGCTCTCCTACGAGCAGTACTTC CASSLFGGLSYEQYF
TRBJ1-3 . 15 TRBV14 . TGTGCCAGCAGTAAGTCCACAGGGTCCGGAAACACCATATATTTT CASSKSTGSGNTIYF
TRBJ2-7 TRBD2 14 TRBV27 . TGTGCCAGCAGCCCTAGCGGGTTTCCCTACGAGCAGTACTTC CASSPSGFPYEQYF
TRBJ1-3 . 14 TRBV5-1 few TGCGCCAGCAGCAAGGACTTCTCTGGAAACACCATATATTTT CASSKDFSGNTIYF
TRBJ1-5 . 17 TRBV28 . TGTGCCAGCAGTACTGGGGGCCTGGGATATAGCAATCAGCCCCAGCATTTT CASSTGGLGYSNQPQHF
TRBJ1-4 . 13 TRBV19 . TGTGCCAGTACCCTCGGACAGTATGAAAAACTGTTTTTT CASTLGQYEKLFF
TRBJ1-2 TRBD1 14 TRBV19 . TGTGCCACTGGGGACAGGGCCGGTGTTCGGGGCTACACCTTC CATGDRAGVRGYTF
TRBJ2-1 . 15 TRBV14 . TGTGCCAGCAGCCAAGTACGGGGTGGGGACAATGAGCAGTTCTTC CASSQVRGGDNEQFF
TRBJ2-5 . 10 TRBV28 . TGTGCCAGCCGCCAAGAGACCCAGTACTTC CASRQETQYF
TRBJ2-1 . 17 TRBV11-2 . TGTGCCAGCAGCTTAGAGTCGGCCAGGGTACCGCTCCATGAGCAGTTCTTC CASSLESARVPLHEQFF
TRBJ2-1 . 15 TRBV27 . TGTGCCAGCAACCCAACAGGACAGAGCTACAATGAGCAGTTCTTC CASNPTGQSYNEQFF
TRBJ1-2 . 16 TRBV4-1 . TGCGCCAGCAGCCAAGGGTTTAGCCAGGGCGACTATGGCTACACCTTC CASSQGFSQGDYGYTF
TRBJ1-1 . 13 TRBV19 . TGTGCCAGTCTCGAGACAGGCGGGACTGAAGCTTTCTTT CASLETGGTEAFF
TRBJ1-2 TRBD1 13 TRBV7-9 . TGTGCCAGTACAGCCGGGACAGAGGAAAGTTACACCTTC CASTAGTEESYTF
TRBJ1-4 TRBD1 15 TRBV28 . TGTGCCAGCAGATCTGGACAGGAAGGAAATGAAAAACTGTTTTTT CASRSGQEGNEKLFF
TRBJ1-1 TRBD1 14 TRBV6-6 . TGTGCCAGCAGACAGGGACAGCGGAACACTGAAGCTTTCTTT CASRQGQRNTEAFF
TRBJ2-7 . 16 TRBV7-8 . TGTGCTAGCAGTCCACGCACCGGACTTTCAATTTACGAGCAGTACTTC CASSPRTGLSIYEQYF
TRBJ2-6 . 17 TRBV5-6 . TGTGCCAGCAGCTTCCCCGGGATCCAAGCTGGGGCCAACGTCCTGACTTTC CASSFPGIQAGANVLTF
TRBJ2-2 TRBD1 15 TRBV25-1 . TGTGCCAGCAGTCTCGAGGGGGCCAACACCGGGGAGCTGTTTTTT CASSLEGANTGELFF
TRBJ2-7 TRBD2 17 TRBV6-1 . TGTGCCAGCAGTGAAACGGCGTCTAGCGGGACGCCCTACGAGCAGTACTTC CASSETASSGTPYEQYF
TRBJ2-2 . 15 TRBV7-9 . TGTGCCAGCAGCTTGTCAGGGCCGATGCCCGGGGAGCTGTTTTTT CASSLSGPMPGELFF
TRBJ1-5 TRBD1 14 TRBV6-6 . TGTGCCAGCAGGCGACAGGGGCAAAATCAGCCCCAGCATTTT CASRRQGQNQPQHF
TRBJ1-4 . 15 TRBV5-1 . TGCGCCAGCAGCCAGACAGGTGCCCTGAATGAAAAACTGTTTTTT CASSQTGALNEKLFF
TRBJ1-4 . 15 TRBV10-3 few TGTGCCATCAGTGAACGAAAGCAGGGCGGTGAAAAACTGTTTTTT CAISERKQGGEKLFF
TRBJ1-1 . 15 TRBV7-9 once TGTGCCAGCAGCCCTAGAACAGGGATCGGAGCTGTAGCTTTCTTT CASSPRTGIGAVAFF
TRBJ1-2 TRBD1 15 TRBV2 . TGTGCCAGCAGTGCCCAAACAGGGGAGGCTTATGGCTACACCTTC CASSAQTGEAYGYTF
TRBJ1-4 TRBD1 16 TRBV6-1 few TGTGCCAGCAGTGAAGCCGCCGGGACAGGGGGCCGAAAACTGTTTTTT CASSEAAGTGGRKLFF
TRBJ2-7 TRBD1 14 TRBV6-6 . TGTGCCAGCACATCCGGGACAGGGCCCTACGAGCAGTACTTC CASTSGTGPYEQYF
TRBJ1-5 TRBD1 15 TRBV30 . TGTGCCTCCCAATCCGGGACAGGGGGGCATCAGCCCCAGCATTTT CASQSGTGGHQPQHF
TRBJ2-7 . 14 TRBV7-9 . TGTGCCAGCAGCTCCCTGACTGATTCCTACGAGCAGTACTTC CASSSLTDSYEQYF
TRBJ1-1 TRBD1 15 TRBV5-4 few TGTGCCAGCAGCTTGGGTGGCAGGGGGAGGACTGAAGCTTTCTTT CASSLGGRGRTEAFF
TRBJ1-4 TRBD1 14 TRBV19 once TGTGCCAGTAGTCACAGGGGGCTAAATGAAAAACTGTTTTTT CASSHRGLNEKLFF
TRBJ2-7 . 14 TRBV5-4 . TGTGCCAGCAGCATTGACGGGTCCGTCGACGAGCAGTACTTC CASSIDGSVDEQYF
TRBJ1-2 TRBD1 14 TRBV19 . TGTGCCAGTAGTAGGGACAGCAGGAGCTATGGCTACACCTTC CASSRDSRSYGYTF
TRBJ2-7 TRBD1 16 TRBV4-2 . TGTGCCAGCAGCCAAGTGGAACGGGACAGTTCTTACGAGCAGTACTTC CASSQVERDSSYEQYF
TRBJ2-1 . 10 TRBV29-1 . TGCAGCGTTGCAAACAATGAGCAGTTCTTC CSVANNEQFF
TRBJ1-2 . 12 TRBV27 . TGTGCCAGTGGCCAGTCCTACTATGGCTACACCTTC CASGQSYYGYTF
TRBJ1-4 TRBD1 14 TRBV19 . TGTGCCAGTACCGAACAGGGGGGGAATGAAAAACTGTTTTTT CASTEQGGNEKLFF
TRBJ2-7 . 15 TRBV18 . TGTGCCAGCTCACCGGGGCCCGGACACCACTACGAGCAGTACTTC CASSPGPGHHYEQYF
TRBJ1-4 TRBD1 17 TRBV19 few TGTGCCAGTAGCGCTCGGACAGGGGGGAAAGGAGAGGAAAAACTGTTTTTT CASSARTGGKGEEKLFF
TRBJ1-4 . 14 TRBV28 few TGTGCCAGCAGTGGGAGCGCAACTAATGAAAAACTGTTTTTT CASSGSATNEKLFF
TRBJ2-3 . 15 TRBV2 . TGTGCCAGCAGTGTCGGCGAGGGTAGAAGAGATACGCAGTATTTT CASSVGEGRRDTQYF
TRBJ1-3 . 12 TRBV29-1 few TGCAGCGTTGTTTTCCAAGGGGATACCATATATTTT CSVVFQGDTIYF
TRBJ2-7 TRBD2 18 TRBV27 . TGTGCCAGCAGCGATATGACTAGTGGTGCGGGAGGTCCCTACGAGCAGTACTTC CASSDMTSGAGGPYEQYF